Included here is one T cell receptor beta chain sequence, with context. Its cognate antigen has yet to be identified. No base-level quality is on record; no much larger clone is a single base apart. The library was made by the immunoSEQ multiplex PCR assay. The immuneACCESS repertoire file appears here via TCRdb, limited to in-frame rearrangements. These files lack a portion of the clones; in checked studies, under half of the deficit traces to unresolved V genes, and the cause of the others is not known. Across this sample there are about 660,000 clones, with 88% seen only once. 0.0095% to 0.011% of the sample comes from the top ten. This entry belongs to a study of shared T cell receptors in the human thymus (dated by TCRdb to the early 2020s). Study-level background: The study examined how self-reactive, shared T-cell receptor alpha chains are generated in the human thymus.

The germline V gene supplies CDR1 SGHRS and CDR2 YFSETQ. Counted from cysteine to phenylalanine, this CDR3 has 16 amino acids. Only the CDR3 DNA stays, 48 bases, in frame from base 1. Here V drops 6 bases and J drops 3 bases, and the junction holds 12 bases not matched to any gene. These data also featured in a second study, about human thymus T cells. Looking at the second paper: The donors were immunologically healthy infants in Finland who had open corrective cardiac surgery for congenital heart defects. The thymus tissue came from surgical resects taken out during corrective cardiac surgery. Usage of V and J gene segments appeared to be biased in both the thymic and the peripheral blood repertoires. Highly overlapping thymic TCR repertoires among unrelated individuals were reported in the related research. The study described the TCR alpha and beta repertoires in eight or nine infant thymus samples and a handful of matching peripheral blood samples. The infant donors were about 7 to 244 days old, and the cohort included over five males and two females. After being mechanically released from the tissue, thymocytes were kept at -70 degrees C in pellets of about 9-34 million cells. Genomic DNA was extracted from frozen cell pellets with a QIAsymphony instrument. The immunoSEQ multiplex PCR assay was used to amplify the TCRB and TCRAD loci from a standardized amount of quality-controlled genomic DNA. Amplicons spanned the V(D)J region at a length sufficient to cover the CDR3 and identify V and J genes. The amplicons were sequenced on an Illumina platform via the commercial immunoSEQ service. Primer bias and sequencing errors were corrected as previously described, and TCRAD and TCRB were defined on the basis of the IMGT database. The repertoires were analysed using immunoSEQ Analyzer 3.0 and VDJTools for basic statistics, V/J segment usage, diversity estimates, rarefaction and pairwise overlap. Diversity was estimated using the Chao1, ChaoE, Efron-Thisted, Shannon and inverse Simpson indices, and was also estimated on datasets down-sampled to the size of the smallest sample. For repertoire overlap, CDR3 nucleotide sequence, V gene and J gene had to match strictly, and clustering was done by Jaccard-based multidimensional scaling. Thymus samples yielded on average around 810,000 unique TCRB clonotypes, compared with around 84,000 from blood samples.

Sequenced input: thymocytes. The chain couples TRBV5-1 to TRBJ2-7; 10 bases in the middle match TRBD1. This clonotype was obtained from a boy younger than two with a congenital heart defect. Donor details come from another sample of the same person, matched by shared clones. The CDR3 protein is CASKPPGTGDLYEQYF. The DNA sequence is TGCGCCAGCAAGCCTCCCGGGACAGGGGACCTCTACGAGCAGTACTTC.